Presented here are 26 T cell receptor beta chains from one specimen sequenced in a study of beta chain features in type 1 diabetes. The study reverse transcribed the entire isolated RNA, so it sequenced expressed TCRB transcripts. Clones were read by immunoSEQ multiplex PCR, and TCRdb kept only the in-frame ones, dropping some. Among about 620,000 clones listed, roughly a sixth were seen once. The sample consisted of naive CD4+ T cells from blood. Receptor source: a man younger than 35 in good health.

The genes are TRBV25-1 and TRBJ2-1; either TRBD1 or TRBD2 may supply D (6 bases each). The CDR3 consists of 17 residues. Germline CDR1 reads MGHDK; CDR2 reads SYGVNS. Trimming took 6 bases from V and 0 from J, leaving 18 bases between them. CDR3 sequence: CASSPTRGGFSYNEQFF. The CDR3 region has the DNA TGTGCCAGCAGCCCCACTCGAGGGGGGTTCTCCTACAATGAGCAGTTCTTC.

This clone was found a few times. The chain employs TRBV7-2 and TRBJ2-6; 7 bases are a match to TRBD1. V lost 3 bases to trimming and J lost 2 bases; unmatched junction nucleotides: 1. The CDR3 has 15 amino acids. The germline CDR1 and CDR2 sequences are SGHTA and FQGNSA. Here the CDR3 DNA reads TGTGCCAGCAGCTTTACAGGGGCTGGGGCCAACGTCCTGACTTTC. Translation gives CASSFTGAGANVLTF.

V is TRBV7-2 and J is TRBJ1-3; TRBD1 agrees at 7 bases. With 5 bases clipped from V and 2 bases from J, the junction kept 6 bases outside the gene matches. CDR1 and CDR2 (germline): SGHTA, FQGNSA. The CDR3 loop spans 15 amino acids. In nucleotides, the CDR3 is TGTGCCAGCAGCCACTTACAGGGGACTGGAAACACCATATATTTT. This translates into CASSHLQGTGNTIYF.

This chain uses TRBV18 with TRBJ2-1, with 10 bases lining up with TRBD1. CDR1 KGHSH and CDR2 LQKENI come from the germline V gene. The CDR3 extends over 16 amino acids. The ends lost 6 bases at V and 6 bases at J; junction bases unmatched: 11. The CDR3 reads CASSYTPRDRGNEQFF. CDR3 sequence (DNA): TGTGCCAGCTCCTACACACCCCGGGACAGGGGCAATGAGCAGTTCTTC.

The chain is built from TRBV18 and TRBJ1-1; D is possibly TRBD1 (6 bases). Trimming shortened V by 4 bases and J by 0 bases, and 9 bases separated the two germline ends. The germline V gene has CDR1 KGHSH and CDR2 LQKENI. CDR3 length: 14 amino acids. The CDR3 protein is CASSLQGLNTEAFF. CDR3 bases: TGTGCCAGCTCACTACAGGGCCTGAACACTGAAGCTTTCTTT.

This clone has only a few counts. The chain uses TRBV11-2 and TRBJ2-7; 7 bases are a match to TRBD2. The CDR3 runs 16 residues. Trimming at V came to 6 bases and at J to 6 bases, leaving 17 bases not matched to a gene. CDR1 SGHAT and CDR2 FQNNGV come from the germline V gene. CDR3 sequence reads: CASRQPGRGRTGEQYF. The DNA of the CDR3 is TGTGCCAGCAGGCAACCCGGGCGCGGGAGAACTGGCGAGCAGTACTTC.

The chain uses TRBV7-9 and TRBJ1-1; D may be TRBD1 (5 bases). Germline-derived CDR1 and CDR2 are SEHNR and FQNEAQ (reference sequence). The CDR3 loop spans 15 amino acids. V lost 5 bases to trimming and J lost 3 bases, with 16 bases between them. CDR3 sequence reads: CASSVQGIRDTEAFF. In nucleotides, the CDR3 is TGTGCCAGCAGCGTTCAGGGAATCAGAGACACTGAAGCTTTCTTT.

The rearrangement uses TRBV5-4 and TRBJ2-5; D possibly corresponds to TRBD1 (6 bases). Germline V gene lookup returns CDR1 SGHNT and CDR2 YYREEE (reference sequence). Trimming removed 4 bases from V and 5 bases from J, with 15 bases in between. This CDR3 is built from 14 residues. CDR3 nucleotide sequence: TGTGCCAGCAGCGCGCATAACAGGGAGGAGACCCAGTACTTC. It yields the protein CASSAHNREETQYF.

The table lists this clone with a few counts. This chain connects TRBV5-1 to TRBJ2-3; D unresolved. The germline gives CDR1 SGHRS, CDR2 YFSETQ. CDR3 length equals 13 residues. Trimming took off 2 bases at V and 5 bases at J, with 9 bases between the two ends. The CDR3 sequence is CASSLAPRDTQYF. In DNA, the CDR3 is TGCGCCAGCAGCTTAGCACCGAGAGATACGCAGTATTTT.

In this sample, this clone turned up a few times. The chain combines TRBV2 with TRBJ2-1; the D call may be TRBD1 or TRBD2 (6 bases each). Trimming left V 7 bases short and J 7 bases short, with 23 bases between. This CDR3 contains 16 residues. Germline values: CDR1 SNHLY, CDR2 FYNNEI. CDR3 in amino acids: CASTGQLTKGGNEQFF. The CDR3 DNA reads as TGTGCCAGCACTGGACAGTTGACTAAAGGAGGGAATGAGCAGTTCTTC. Supplemented by reference TRBV2 and TRBJ2-1, the full variable domain reads EPEVTQTPSHQVTQMGQEVILRCVPISNHLYFYWYRQILGQKVEFLVSFYNNEISEKSEIFDDQFSVERPDGSNFTLKIRSTKLEDSAMYFCASTGQLTKGGNEQFFGPGTRLTVL.

There are a few counts of this clone. The chain links TRBV9 to TRBJ2-7, with a weak D call TRBD2 (5 bases). Germline V lookup: CDR1 SGDLS, CDR2 YYNGEE. The length of the CDR3 is 14 residues. Trimming removed 4 bases from V and 4 bases from J, with 15 bases in between. CDR3 nucleotide sequence: TGTGCCAGCAGCCTGGGTGGCTCGGGGTACGAGCAGTACTTC. Its protein product is CASSLGGSGYEQYF.

The rearrangement uses TRBV27 and TRBJ2-1, with D tentatively TRBD1 (5 bases). The CDR3 is 14 residues long. Between the trimmed V and J ends, which lost 3 bases and 6 bases, there was a span of 12 bases. Per germline, CDR1 MNHEY and CDR2 SMNVEV (reference sequence). The CDR3 region has the DNA TGTGCCAGCAGTTTCTGGGGCCAGGTCAATGAGCAGTTCTTC. Its protein is CASSFWGQVNEQFF.

This clone has just a few counts. The CDR3: CASSPRGLNNEQFF. As DNA, the CDR3 is TGTGCCAGCAGCCCGCGGGGTCTTAACAATGAGCAGTTCTTC. The rearrangement links TRBV9 to TRBJ2-1, with D possibly TRBD2 on 6 matching bases. V dropped 4 bases and J dropped 5 bases, with 13 bases sitting between them. Germline CDR1 and CDR2: SGDLS and YYNGEE. This CDR3 is 14 amino acids long.

The chain has TRBV7-9 and TRBJ1-2, with 11 bases aligning to TRBD1. The length of the CDR3 is 16 residues. Trimming took 5 bases from V and 4 from J; bases not matched to a gene: 9. CDR1 is SEHNR and CDR2 is FQNEAQ in the germline V gene (reference sequence). CDR3 DNA sequence: TGTGCCAGCAGCCCGGACAGGGGGCGCGGTGTCTATGGCTACACCTTC. As protein: CASSPDRGRGVYGYTF. The whole variable domain, filled in from reference TRBV7-9 and TRBJ1-2, reads DTGVSQNPRHKITKRGQNVTFRCDPISEHNRLYWYRQTLGQGPEFLTYFQNEAQLEKSRLLSDRFSAERPKGSFSTLEIQRTEQGDSAMYLCASSPDRGRGVYGYTFGSGTRLTVV.

The rearrangement links TRBV27 to TRBJ1-1; TRBD1 matches at 9 bases. The CDR3 length is 16 residues. Germline CDR1 and CDR2: MNHEY and SMNVEV (reference sequence). J lost 4 bases, V lost 1 base, and 7 bases had no gene match. The CDR3: CASSLLGTGSATEAFF. The CDR3 region has the DNA TGTGCCAGCAGTTTATTGGGGACAGGGTCGGCCACTGAAGCTTTCTTT.

The V and J genes are TRBV7-2 and TRBJ1-2; D unresolved. CDR1 and CDR2 (germline): SGHTA, FQGNSA. This CDR3 comprises 14 residues. Between the trimmed V and J ends, which lost 0 bases and 13 bases, there was a span of 18 bases. The CDR3 nucleotides are TGTGCCAGCAGCTTAGCCACATCTTCCCCCCTGATCACCTTC. Its translation: CASSLATSSPLITF.

The chain joins TRBV2 to TRBJ2-7; TRBD2 agrees at 7 bases. This CDR3 region has 14 residues. Germline V gene lookup returns CDR1 SNHLY and CDR2 FYNNEI. Trimming removed 6 bases from V and 6 bases from J; junction bases left unmatched: 11. This CDR3 is CASSTRGVSGEQYF. CDR3 DNA sequence: TGTGCCAGCAGCACCCGGGGGGTCAGCGGCGAGCAGTACTTC.

The V and J genes are TRBV5-1 and TRBJ1-4, with D tentatively TRBD1 (5 bases). The germline V and J ends were trimmed by 2 bases and 7 bases, with 12 bases remaining between them. This CDR3 is built from 14 residues. Per the germline V gene, CDR1 is SGHRS and CDR2 is YFSETQ. The CDR3 region is CASSFHERGEKLFF. The CDR3 nucleotides are TGCGCCAGCAGCTTCCATGAAAGGGGTGAAAAACTGTTTTTT. Full variable domain (rest looked up from reference TRBV5-1 and TRBJ1-4): KAGVTQTPRYLIKTRGQQVTLSCSPISGHRSVSWYQQTPGQGLQFLFEYFSETQRNKGNFPGRFSGRQFSNSRSEMNVSTLELGDSALYLCASSFHERGEKLFFGSGTQLSVL.

V gene TRBV7-9 combines with J gene TRBJ2-4; 7 nucleotides align to TRBD1. The germline gives CDR1 SEHNR, CDR2 FQNEAQ (reference sequence). V dropped 5 bases and J dropped 0; count of bases not matched to a gene: 16. This CDR3 region has 19 residues. In DNA, the CDR3 is TGTGCCAGCAGCCCACCACTTTCCGGGACAGTACTAGCCAAAAACATTCAGTACTTC. Protein: CASSPPLSGTVLAKNIQYF.

The gene calls are TRBV14 and TRBJ2-7; D is undetermined. The germline CDR1 and CDR2 sequences are SGHDN and FVKESK. The CDR3 has 15 amino acids. Trimming cost V 2 bases and J 0 bases, with 11 bases left between them. The CDR3 sequence: CASSQSPWASYEQYF. CDR3 nucleotides: TGTGCCAGCAGCCAAAGCCCGTGGGCCTCCTACGAGCAGTACTTC.

The genes are TRBV4-3 and TRBJ2-1, with D perhaps assigned TRBD1 or TRBD2 (6 bases each). V lost 3 bases to trimming and J lost 0 bases, with 21 bases between them. The CDR3 spans 19 residues. Germline V gives CDR1 LGHNA, CDR2 YSLEER. CDR3: CASSQDPAGDFSSYNEQFF. DNA of the CDR3: TGCGCCAGCAGCCAGGACCCGGCAGGGGACTTTAGCTCCTACAATGAGCAGTTCTTC.

This clone was observed a single time. The rearrangement uses TRBV9 and TRBJ1-2; D not resolved. This CDR3 is built from 13 residues. The V gene lost 6 bases and the J gene lost 1 base, with 10 bases spanning the gap. Germline CDR1 is SGDLS and CDR2 is YYNGEE. Here the CDR3 DNA reads TGTGCCAGCACCCTAGTTTTTAACTATGGCTACACCTTC. Protein product: CASTLVFNYGYTF.

With regard to this clone: The identical CDR3 is also encoded by other nucleotide sequences in the sample. The chain recombines TRBV7-9 with TRBJ2-5; no firm D call. In germline, CDR1 is SEHNR, CDR2 FQNEAQ (reference sequence). V shed 5 bases and J shed 2 bases, with 3 bases lying between them. This CDR3 contains 11 residues. As DNA, the CDR3 is TGTGCCAGCAGCCGTCAAGAGACCCAGTACTTC. Translating gives CASSRQETQYF.

The CDR3 reads CASSVQGTDTQYF. CDR3 DNA sequence: TGCGCCAGCAGCGTACAGGGGACAGATACGCAGTATTTT. The chain links TRBV5-1 to TRBJ2-3; 7 nucleotides match TRBD1. Germline V CDR1 and CDR2: SGHRS, YFSETQ. V was pared by 4 bases and J by 3 bases, with 2 bases of the junction left unmatched. This CDR3 is built from 13 residues.

The CDR3 is CATVDRGSPTDTQYF. CDR3 sequence (DNA): TGTGCCACCGTCGACAGGGGATCACCCACAGATACGCAGTATTTT. The V call is TRBV28, the J call TRBJ2-3; the match to TRBD1 covers 8 bases. Germline CDR1 and CDR2: MDHEN and SYDVKM. V shed 10 bases, J shed 2 bases, and the junction held 11 bases outside the gene matches. CDR3 length: 15 residues. The variable domain in full, completed from reference TRBV28 and TRBJ2-3, reads DVKVTQSSRYLVKRTGEKVFLECVQDMDHENMFWYRQDPGLGLRLIYFSYDVKMKEKGDIPEGYSVSREKKERFSLILESASTNQTSMYLCATVDRGSPTDTQYFGPGTRLTVL.

In this sample, this clone turned up many times. The rearrangement joins TRBV13 to TRBJ2-3; D is unclear. The CDR3 contains 14 residues. From germline, CDR1 is PRHDT and CDR2 FYEKMQ (reference sequence). V lost 4 bases and J 0 bases, leaving 8 bases between the germline ends. Here the CDR3 reads CASSSPLSTDTQYF. The CDR3 DNA sequence: TGTGCCAGCAGCTCCCCCCTCAGCACAGATACGCAGTATTTT.